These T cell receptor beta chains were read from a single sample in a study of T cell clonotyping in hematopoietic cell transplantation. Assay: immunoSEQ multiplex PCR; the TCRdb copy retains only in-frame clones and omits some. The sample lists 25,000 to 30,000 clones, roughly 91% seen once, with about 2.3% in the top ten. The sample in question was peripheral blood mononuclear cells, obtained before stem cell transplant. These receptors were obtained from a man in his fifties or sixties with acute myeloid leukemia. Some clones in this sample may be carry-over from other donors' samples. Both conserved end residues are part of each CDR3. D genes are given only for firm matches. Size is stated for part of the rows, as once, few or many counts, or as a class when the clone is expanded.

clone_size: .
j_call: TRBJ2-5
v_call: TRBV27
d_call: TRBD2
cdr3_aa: CASSQRGGRETQYF
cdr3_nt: TGTGCCAGCAGCCAACGGGGGGGCCGAGAGACCCAGTACTTC

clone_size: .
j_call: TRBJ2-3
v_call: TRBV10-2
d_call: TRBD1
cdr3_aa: CASSEDWDRGADTQYF
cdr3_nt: TGCGCCAGCAGTGAGGACTGGGACAGGGGGGCAGATACGCAGTATTTT

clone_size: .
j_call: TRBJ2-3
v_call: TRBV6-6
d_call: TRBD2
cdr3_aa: CASRSTSGVLSDTQYF
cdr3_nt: TGTGCCAGCAGATCGACTAGCGGGGTCCTCTCAGATACGCAGTATTTT

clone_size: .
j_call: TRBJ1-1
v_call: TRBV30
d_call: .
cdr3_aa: CAWSVSYAVTEAFF
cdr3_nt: TGTGCCTGGAGTGTAAGTTATGCGGTCACTGAAGCTTTCTTT

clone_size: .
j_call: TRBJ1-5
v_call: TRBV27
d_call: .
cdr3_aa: CASSLTGTHSNQPQHF
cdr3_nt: TGTGCCAGCAGTCTTACCGGGACACATAGCAATCAGCCCCAGCATTTT

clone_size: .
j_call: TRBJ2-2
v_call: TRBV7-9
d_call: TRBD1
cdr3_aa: CASSASGTGGTGELFF
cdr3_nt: TGTGCCAGCAGCGCCTCCGGGACAGGGGGCACCGGGGAGCTGTTTTTT

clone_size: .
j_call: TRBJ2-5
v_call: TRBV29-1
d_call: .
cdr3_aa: CSVPAGETQYF
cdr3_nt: TGCAGCGTTCCTGCCGGGGAGACCCAGTACTTC

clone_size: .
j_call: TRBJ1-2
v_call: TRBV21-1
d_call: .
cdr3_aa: CASSKPGGCGVSYGYTF
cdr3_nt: TGTGCCAGCAGCAAACCCGGGGGGTGCGGTGTTAGCTATGGCTACACCTTC

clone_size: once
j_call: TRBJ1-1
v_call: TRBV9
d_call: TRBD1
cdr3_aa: CASSVQGDTEAFF
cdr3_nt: TGTGCCAGCAGCGTACAGGGGGACACTGAAGCTTTCTTT

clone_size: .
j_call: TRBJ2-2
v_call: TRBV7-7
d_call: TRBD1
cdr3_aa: CASSRDRGTGELFF
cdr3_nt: TGTGCCAGCAGCCGGGACAGGGGGACCGGGGAGCTGTTTTTT

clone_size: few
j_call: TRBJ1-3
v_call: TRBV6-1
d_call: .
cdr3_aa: CASSDPRFGGNTIYF
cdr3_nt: TGTGCCAGCAGTGACCCCCGTTTTGGGGGAAACACCATATATTTT

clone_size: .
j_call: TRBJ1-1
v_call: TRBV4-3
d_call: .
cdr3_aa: CASSQGDGDTEAFF
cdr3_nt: TGCGCCAGCAGCCAAGGGGACGGGGACACTGAAGCTTTCTTT

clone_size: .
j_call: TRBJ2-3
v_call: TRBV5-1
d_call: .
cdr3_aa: CASTWVGGAAADTQYF
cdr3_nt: TGCGCCAGCACCTGGGTGGGGGGGGCCGCCGCAGATACGCAGTATTTT

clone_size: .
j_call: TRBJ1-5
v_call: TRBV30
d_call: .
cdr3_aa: CAWSEGNQPQHF
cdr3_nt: TGTGCCTGGAGCGAGGGGAATCAGCCCCAGCATTTT

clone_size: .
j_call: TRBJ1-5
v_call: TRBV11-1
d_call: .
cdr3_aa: CASSLGPNQPQHF
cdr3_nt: TGTGCCAGCAGCTTAGGGCCCAATCAGCCCCAGCATTTT

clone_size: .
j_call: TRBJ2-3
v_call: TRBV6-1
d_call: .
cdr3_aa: CASRPSTDTQYF
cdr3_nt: TGTGCCAGCAGGCCAAGCACAGATACGCAGTATTTT

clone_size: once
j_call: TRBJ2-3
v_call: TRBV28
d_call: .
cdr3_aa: CASSLGPDTQYF
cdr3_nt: TGTGCCAGCAGTTTAGGACCAGATACGCAGTATTTT

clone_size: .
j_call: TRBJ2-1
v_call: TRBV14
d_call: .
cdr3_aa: CASSQAGSLTYNEQFF
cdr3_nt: TGTGCCAGCAGCCAAGCAGGGTCCCTTACCTACAATGAGCAGTTCTTC

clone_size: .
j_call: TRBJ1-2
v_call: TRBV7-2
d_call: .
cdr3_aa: CASSSQFGSNYGYTF
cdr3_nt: TGTGCCAGCAGCTCACAGTTCGGATCTAACTATGGCTACACCTTC

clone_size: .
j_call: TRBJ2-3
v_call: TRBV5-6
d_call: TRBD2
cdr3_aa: CASSTRLAGLPSGQYF
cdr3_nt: TGTGCCAGCAGCACTAGACTAGCGGGGTTACCTTCAGGGCAGTATTTT

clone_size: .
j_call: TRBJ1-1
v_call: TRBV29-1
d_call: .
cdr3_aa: CSVDIAEGAFF
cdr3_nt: TGCAGCGTTGATATCGCAGAGGGAGCTTTCTTT

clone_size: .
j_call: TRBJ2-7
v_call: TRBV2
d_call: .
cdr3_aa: CASTSDGPYEQYF
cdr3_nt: TGTGCCAGCACTTCGGACGGACCCTACGAGCAGTACTTC

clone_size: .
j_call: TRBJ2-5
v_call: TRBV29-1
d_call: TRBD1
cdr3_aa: CSVSRILQGVIQETQYF
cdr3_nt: TGCAGCGTCTCGAGAATTTTACAGGGGGTAATCCAAGAGACCCAGTACTTC

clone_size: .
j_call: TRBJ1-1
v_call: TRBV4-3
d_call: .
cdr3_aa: CASSQDRTGTTEAFF
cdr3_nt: TGCGCCAGCAGCCAAGATCGGACGGGGACCACTGAAGCTTTCTTT

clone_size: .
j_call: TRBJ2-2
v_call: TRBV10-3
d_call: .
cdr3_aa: CAIGGLDTGELFF
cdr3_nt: TGTGCCATCGGAGGGTTGGACACCGGGGAGCTGTTTTTT

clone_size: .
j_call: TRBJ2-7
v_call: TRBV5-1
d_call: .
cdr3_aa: CASSLSPGSYEQYF
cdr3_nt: TGCGCCAGCAGCTTGTCTCCGGGTTCCTACGAGCAGTACTTC

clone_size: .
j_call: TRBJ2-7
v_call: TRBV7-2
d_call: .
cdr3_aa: CASSLAGSLYEQYF
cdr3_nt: TGTGCCAGCAGCTTAGCAGGGTCGTTGTACGAGCAGTACTTC

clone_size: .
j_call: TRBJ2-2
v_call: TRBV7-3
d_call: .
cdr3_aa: CASSSDGRGSTGELFF
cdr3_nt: TGTGCCAGCAGCTCGGACGGTAGGGGCAGCACCGGGGAGCTGTTTTTT

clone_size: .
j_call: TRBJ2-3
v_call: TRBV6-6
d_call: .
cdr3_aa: CASSDMYTDTQYF
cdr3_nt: TGTGCCAGCAGCGACATGTACACAGATACGCAGTATTTT